These 32 T cell receptor beta chains were sequenced from one sample in a study of blood T cell repertoires in COVID-19 (dated by TCRdb to 2019 to 2021). Libraries were prepared through the immunoSEQ multiplex PCR assay. TCRdb obtained this table from immuneACCESS and retained in-frame rearrangements with V and J assigned. These tables miss some clones; where compared with another copy, unresolved V genes account for less than half of the shortfall, and the remainder is unexplained. This sample gives approximately 260,000 clones in total; about 86% of them show up just once. 2.5% to 3.5% of the sample belongs to the ten largest clones. Sequenced sample: PBMCs or T cells enriched from blood (not recorded which). Receptors originate from a woman between 40 and 50 years old with acute COVID-19.

Only a few counts were recorded for this clone. The J gene is TRBJ1-2, the V gene TRBV6-5, with 7 bases lining up with TRBD1. This CDR3 region has 14 residues. The germline gives CDR1 MNHEY, CDR2 SVGAGI. Losses at the gene ends were 7 bases for V and 5 bases for J; bases not matched to a gene: 10. CDR3 nucleotide sequence: TGTGCCAGCAAGTCCAGCCAGGGGGTTTATGGCTACACCTTC. This translates into CASKSSQGVYGYTF.

V gene TRBV6-1 combines with J gene TRBJ1-3; D is unresolved. CDR3 length equals 13 residues. Looked up from germline, CDR1 is MNHNS and CDR2 is SASEGT. The V end lost 2 bases, the J end lost 3 bases, and 5 bases lay between the germline ends. CDR3 nucleotide sequence: TGTGCCAGCAGTGAATTAGTTGGAAACACCATATATTTT. Translated, it gives CASSELVGNTIYF.

This chain joins TRBV11-2 and TRBJ2-7; D is possibly TRBD2 (5 bases). The germline V gene encodes CDR1 SGHAT and CDR2 FQNNGV. CDR3 length: 14 residues. Trimming took 0 bases from V and 2 from J, leaving 8 bases between them. The CDR3 DNA is TGTGCCAGCAGCTTAGAAGCGGCCACCTACGAGCAGTACTTC. Its translation: CASSLEAATYEQYF.

This clone was counted a single time. The chain recombines TRBV5-8 with TRBJ2-2, with TRBD2 identical over 7 bases. Germline V gene sequence: CDR1 SGHTS, CDR2 YDEGEE. The trim removed 4 bases at V and 1 base at J, leaving 7 bases unmatched. This CDR3 region has 16 residues. In nucleotides, the CDR3 is TGTGCCAGCAGCCGGCCTCTAGCGGAGAACACCGGGGAGCTGTTTTTT. Protein: CASSRPLAENTGELFF.

The chain joins TRBV19 to TRBJ1-5; TRBD1 might be the D (6 bases). V gave up 5 bases and J gave up 0 bases, with 14 bases separating them. The CDR3 sequence is 16 residues long. CDR1 is LNHDA, CDR2 SQIVND, per germline (reference sequence). The CDR3 DNA sequence: TGTGCCAGTAGTCGAGGGGGGGATTATAGCAATCAGCCCCAGCATTTT. The encoded protein is CASSRGGDYSNQPQHF. Full variable domain (outside the CDR3, taken from reference TRBV19 and TRBJ1-5): DGGITQSPKYLFRKEGQNVTLSCEQNLNHDAMYWYRQDPGQGLRLIYYSQIVNDFQKGDIAEGYSVSREKKESFPLTVTSAQKNPTAFYLCASSRGGDYSNQPQHFGDGTRLSIL.

The rearrangement uses TRBV14 and TRBJ1-2; D gene ambiguous. The CDR3 covers 13 residues. Germline assignment: CDR1 SGHDN and CDR2 FVKESK. Trimming shortened V by 4 bases and J by 1 base, and 7 bases separated the two germline ends. In DNA, the CDR3 is TGTGCCAGCAGCCCGGACTTTAACTATGGCTACACCTTC. Protein product: CASSPDFNYGYTF.

The chain's CDR3 is CASSSGLGSYNEQFF. DNA for the CDR3: TGTGCCAGCAGCTCCGGACTAGGCTCCTACAATGAGCAGTTCTTC. V and J are TRBV9 and TRBJ2-1; TRBD2 matches 7 bases. Germline assignment: CDR1 SGDLS and CDR2 YYNGEE. V shed 4 bases, J shed 0 bases, and the junction held 4 bases outside the gene matches. The CDR3 length is 15 residues.

This chain joins TRBV29-1 and TRBJ2-7; 7 positions agree with TRBD1. V lost 4 bases and J lost 0; bases outside the gene matches: 9. CDR1 and CDR2 (germline): SQVTM, ANQGSEA. There are 15 residues in the CDR3. The CDR3 sequence: CSVGEPGQSSYEQYF. CDR3 coding DNA: TGCAGCGTTGGGGAGCCGGGACAGAGCTCCTACGAGCAGTACTTC.

V gene TRBV28 combines with J gene TRBJ2-1; D may be TRBD2 (6 bases). Trimming took 5 bases from V and 4 from J, leaving 12 bases between them. The germline V gene encodes CDR1 MDHEN and CDR2 SYDVKM. This CDR3 comprises 14 residues. The CDR3 DNA reads as TGTGCCAGCAGTGAGACTAGGCGGTACAATGAGCAGTTCTTC. It is translated as CASSETRRYNEQFF.

This chain connects TRBV3-1 (or the pseudogene TRBV3-2) to TRBJ2-2; 11 bases agree with TRBD2. Losses at the gene ends were 1 base for V and 4 bases for J; bases not matched to a gene: 11. This CDR3 spans 19 amino acids. Germline CDR1 and CDR2: LGHDT and YNNKEL (reference sequence). In DNA form, the CDR3 reads TGTGCCAGCAGCCAAGGGCACCAACTAGCGGGAGCCCCCACCGGGGAGCTGTTTTTT. Translated: CASSQGHQLAGAPTGELFF.

This chain joins TRBV7-8 and TRBJ2-3; the match to TRBD1 covers 8 bases. With V trimmed by 5 bases and J by 4 bases, 11 bases remained unmatched. CDR3 length: 16 residues. In germline, CDR1 is SGHVS, CDR2 FQNEAQ. The CDR3 reads CASSERLDRVADTQYF. Here the CDR3 DNA reads TGTGCCAGCAGCGAGCGATTGGACAGGGTTGCAGATACGCAGTATTTT.

CDR3 nucleotide sequence: TGTGCCAGCACCCCTACGACGGGACAGGGGGCAGAGAATGAGCAGTTCTTC. Translated, it gives CASTPTTGQGAENEQFF. The J gene is TRBJ2-1, the V gene TRBV11-3, with TRBD1 matching 12 bases. CDR3 length equals 17 residues. In germline, CDR1 is SGHNT, CDR2 YENEEA. The trim removed 7 bases at V and 7 bases at J, leaving 14 bases unmatched.

The chain is built from TRBV19 and TRBJ2-7, with TRBD2 matching over 9 bases. J gave up 3 bases and V 6 bases, and 12 bases lay outside the gene matches. CDR3 length: 16 residues. Germline values: CDR1 LNHDA, CDR2 SQIVND (reference sequence). The CDR3 bases are TGTGCCAGTAGACAAAGATCTAGCGGGGACCTCTACGAGCAGTACTTC. It encodes CASRQRSSGDLYEQYF.

The chain carries TRBV6-1 and TRBJ2-3; 10 bases are a match to TRBD2. The CDR3 consists of 20 residues. V shed 3 bases and J 1 base; nucleotides not matched to a gene: 16. CDR1 MNHNS and CDR2 SASEGT come from the germline V gene. The CDR3 region is CASSDPPLAGSLGGTDTQYF. In DNA form, the CDR3 reads TGTGCCAGCAGTGACCCCCCACTAGCGGGATCACTCGGGGGCACAGATACGCAGTATTTT.

V gene TRBV24-1 combines with J gene TRBJ2-7; 8 bases line up with TRBD2. J lost 6 bases, V lost 5 bases, and 2 bases had no gene match. There are 12 residues in the CDR3. Germline V lookup: CDR1 KGHDR, CDR2 SFDVKD. CDR3 sequence (DNA): TGTGCCACCAGTGGCGGGGGGTCCGAGCAGTACTTC. Amino acids: CATSGGGSEQYF.

CDR3 DNA sequence: TGTGCCAGCAGCCCTAGGTGGAGGTCAGCCACAGATACGCAGTATTTT. Amino acid sequence: CASSPRWRSATDTQYF. The genes are TRBV7-2 and TRBJ2-3; tentatively, D is TRBD2 (5 bases). The CDR3 spans 16 residues. Germline assignment: CDR1 SGHTA and CDR2 FQGNSA. Trimming took 5 bases from V and 2 from J, leaving 17 bases between them.

The V and J genes are TRBV2 and TRBJ1-1; D possibly corresponds to TRBD1 (5 bases). Trimming pared 2 bases from V and 3 bases from J, leaving 10 bases between. Per the germline V gene, CDR1 is SNHLY and CDR2 is FYNNEI. The CDR3 is made up of 14 amino acids. CDR3 sequence (DNA): TGTGCCAGCAGTGAAATGGGACTTGACACTGAAGCTTTCTTT. This encodes CASSEMGLDTEAFF.

The gene calls are TRBV5-5 and TRBJ1-4, with 8 positions matching TRBD1. Losses at the gene ends were 3 bases for V and 8 bases for J; bases not matched to a gene: 6. Germline V gene lookup returns CDR1 SGHKS and CDR2 YYEKEE (reference sequence). The CDR3 runs to 14 residues. The CDR3: CASSSGRGQEKLFF. CDR3 in DNA: TGTGCCAGCAGCTCGGGCAGGGGGCAAGAAAAACTGTTTTTT.

The chain uses TRBV3-1 (or the pseudogene TRBV3-2) and TRBJ2-1, with TRBD2 matching 12 bases. Unmatched junction bases numbered 2, after V lost 6 bases and J lost 5 bases. CDR3 size: 14 residues. Germline assignment: CDR1 LGHDT and CDR2 YNNKEL (reference sequence). CDR3: CASSRLAGDNEQFF. Written as DNA, the CDR3 is TGTGCCAGCAGTAGACTAGCGGGAGACAATGAGCAGTTCTTC.

The chain recombines TRBV30 with TRBJ2-7; 10 bases agree with TRBD2. V lost 1 base, J lost 6 bases, and 12 bases stayed unmatched. Germline CDR1 reads GTSNPN; CDR2 reads SVGIG (reference sequence). This CDR3 has 16 amino acids. The CDR3 loop reads CAWSARLAGGLGEQYF. CDR3 nucleotide sequence: TGTGCCTGGAGTGCACGCTTAGCGGGAGGTTTAGGCGAGCAGTACTTC.

The CDR3 region is CASSLHMNTEAFF. The DNA for the CDR3 is TGTGCCAGCAGCTTGCACATGAACACTGAAGCTTTCTTT. The chain joins TRBV5-4 to TRBJ1-1; D not certain. The V end was cut by 1 base, the J end by 0 bases, with 4 bases between. Germline V gene data show CDR1 as SGHNT and CDR2 as YYREEE (reference sequence). The length of the CDR3 is 13 residues.

The V call is TRBV10-3, the J call TRBJ1-1; 11 nucleotides match TRBD1. The V gene end was trimmed by 3 bases and the J gene end by 1 base; junction bases not matched to a gene: 1. The germline V gene has CDR1 ENHRY and CDR2 SYGVKD. CDR3 size: 15 residues. CDR3 in amino acids: CAISDGTGGNTEAFF. In DNA form, the CDR3 reads TGTGCCATCAGTGATGGGACAGGGGGGAACACTGAAGCTTTCTTT.

The genes are TRBV18 and TRBJ2-3, with D possibly matching TRBD2 (6 bases). Germline V gene sequence: CDR1 KGHSH, CDR2 LQKENI. The V end lost 3 bases, the J end lost 4 bases, and 8 bases lay between the germline ends. The CDR3 consists of 13 residues. The CDR3 protein is CASSPSGADTQYF. The DNA for the CDR3 is TGTGCCAGCTCACCTTCGGGGGCAGATACGCAGTATTTT. Using reference TRBV18 and TRBJ2-3 for the parts outside the CDR3, the full variable domain is NAGVMQNPRHLVRRRGQEARLRCSPMKGHSHVYWYRQLPEEGLKFMVYLQKENIIDESGMPKERFSAEFPKEGPSILRIQQVVRGDSAAYFCASSPSGADTQYFGPGTRLTVL.

The J gene is TRBJ2-3, the V gene TRBV19, with a tentative D call TRBD1 (6 bases). Between the trimmed V and J ends, which lost 6 bases and 0 bases, there was a span of 13 bases. This CDR3 comprises 15 residues. Germline V gene sequence: CDR1 LNHDA, CDR2 SQIVND (reference sequence). The CDR3 DNA follows: TGTGCCAGTAGGCTCTGGGGGCGCAGCACAGATACGCAGTATTTT. Amino acids: CASRLWGRSTDTQYF.

This chain joins TRBV18 and TRBJ2-7; a possible D gene is TRBD1 (6 bases). The V gene lost 8 bases and the J gene lost 6 bases, with 14 bases spanning the gap. The CDR3 loop spans 12 amino acids. Germline V CDR1 and CDR2: KGHSH, LQKENI. Here the CDR3 reads CASQGQSAEQYF. In nucleotides, the CDR3 is TGTGCCAGCCAAGGACAGTCCGCCGAGCAGTACTTC.

The chain recombines TRBV29-1 with TRBJ1-2; 11 bases agree with TRBD1. This CDR3 is 12 amino acids long. The V gene end was trimmed by 7 bases and the J gene end by 7 bases; junction bases not matched to a gene: 5. Germline-derived CDR1 and CDR2 are SQVTM and ANQGSEA. CDR3 sequence reads: CSGGQGAGGYTF. The CDR3 DNA is TGCAGCGGCGGACAGGGGGCCGGTGGCTACACCTTC.

This sequence joins TRBV5-8 and TRBJ1-3; D remains unclear. Germline CDR1 reads SGHTS; CDR2 reads YDEGEE. The CDR3 totals 15 residues. V dropped 2 bases and J dropped 0 bases, with 9 bases sitting between them. CDR3 DNA: TGTGCCAGCAGCTTAGAACTTGACTCTGGAAACACCATATATTTT. Residues: CASSLELDSGNTIYF.

DNA for the CDR3: TGTGCCAGCAGTCGGGGCAATGAGCAGTTCTTC. It specifies CASSRGNEQFF. V usage is TRBV6-5 and J usage is TRBJ2-1; the D gene is possibly TRBD2 (5 bases). Looked up from germline, CDR1 is MNHEY and CDR2 is SVGAGI. The CDR3 is 11 amino acids. The ends were cut back, 5 bases at V and 6 bases at J, with 5 bases in the middle.

In this sample, this clone turned up once. This chain joins TRBV2 and TRBJ2-1, with 10 bases lining up with TRBD2. This CDR3 has 15 residues. Germline V CDR1 and CDR2: SNHLY, FYNNEI. V lost 2 bases, J lost 7 bases, and 5 bases stayed unmatched. CDR3 DNA: TGTGCCAGCAGTGAATTACTAGCGGGATCAAATGAGCAGTTCTTC. The encoded protein is CASSELLAGSNEQFF.

Details on this clone: Other nucleotide sequences in the sample specify the same CDR3. The J gene is TRBJ2-3, the V gene TRBV20-1; D uncertain. The CDR3 is 11 amino acids. V was trimmed by 4 bases and J by 2 bases, leaving 4 bases between them. CDR1 DFQATT and CDR2 SNEGSKA come from the germline V gene (reference sequence). The CDR3 loop reads CSATITDTQYF. The CDR3 DNA sequence: TGCAGTGCTACCATCACAGATACGCAGTATTTT.

This chain connects TRBV5-1 to TRBJ2-7, with D possibly being TRBD1 (6 bases). CDR3 length: 15 amino acids. Germline V lookup: CDR1 SGHRS, CDR2 YFSETQ. The V end lost 0 bases, the J end lost 3 bases, and 13 bases lay between the germline ends. The CDR3 region is CASSLGTAPGYEQYF. CDR3 DNA sequence: TGCGCCAGCAGCTTGGGGACAGCGCCAGGCTACGAGCAGTACTTC.

The chain uses TRBV10-3 and TRBJ2-1, with D tentatively TRBD2 (6 bases). CDR1 ENHRY and CDR2 SYGVKD come from the germline V gene. With 8 bases removed from V and 7 bases from J, the gap between germline ends came to 15 bases. This CDR3 is 13 amino acids long. The CDR3 DNA reads TGTGCCATCGGGACGGGAGAAATTAATGAGCAGTTCTTC. It is translated as CAIGTGEINEQFF.